This T cell receptor (beta chain) was retrieved from a study of cytotoxic CD8 clonotypes in ibrutinib-treated CLL. On the study more broadly: Recorded responses included around 24 partial and 2 complete; following median roughly 68 months, approximately 14 stayed remitted and roughly twelve progressed.

About this clone: Its specificity is not known.

Study outcomes and limitations: Increased clonality at ibrutinib response gave way to a return toward baseline at progression. Sampling of sustained-remission and progressing patients occurred at differing times.

Genomic DNA in a quantity of about 2 micrograms was derived from cryopreserved PBMCs for TCR beta libraries. Some clones are missing from TCRdb's copy, which holds only in-frame ones; the method was immunoSEQ multiplex PCR. The sample records over 140,000 clones, approximately 80% being singletons. The sample in question was PBMCs, obtained after 36 months of ibrutinib treatment. The receptor comes from a human donor with chronic lymphocytic leukemia.

The CDR3 protein is CASRTGFNQPQHF. The CDR3 DNA is TGTGCCAGCAGAACAGGGTTCAATCAGCCCCAGCATTTT. V is TRBV28 and J is TRBJ1-5; D might be TRBD1 (6 bases). Looked up from germline, CDR1 is MDHEN and CDR2 is SYDVKM. Deletions cut 6 bases from V and 3 bases from J, with 9 bases between. The CDR3 loop spans 13 amino acids.